Described below is a single TCR beta chain sequence and its context. The data were obtained in a study of OX40 agonist ivuxolimab in advanced cancers. Sequenced by immunoSEQ multiplex PCR; TCRdb stores in-frame clones only, minus some. Seen here are about 45,000 clones, about 90% observed once, and the top ten hold over 0.3%. V was clipped by 2 bases and J by 1 base, with 8 bases between them. This CDR3 is built from 15 residues. The germline CDR1 and CDR2 sequences are SEHNR and FQNEAQ (reference sequence). The sample in question was CD4+ or CD8+ T cells sorted from blood, obtained in a trial of the OX40 agonist ivuxolimab. The chain links TRBV7-9 to TRBJ2-2; D possibly matches TRBD1 or TRBD2 (5 bases each). The receptor's source is an adult with an advanced solid tumor such as melanoma, head and neck, liver or kidney cancer. Written as DNA, the CDR3 is TGTGCCAGCAGCTTACGTGGGGGGAACACCGGGGAGCTGTTTTTT. It encodes CASSLRGGNTGELFF.